This TCR beta chain was captured by sequencing in a study of CD8 T cells in ankylosing spondylitis. Whole-study findings and limits: Some of these motif variants have turned up before, in reports on reactive arthritis synovial fluid and blood. Clones linked to disease were reported to show significant enrichment in matched ankylosing spondylitis synovial fluid. Those disease-linked clones were CD8+; they were also relatively rare in peripheral blood. Ankylosing spondylitis blood appeared to be characterized by a TCR beta motif of several highly homologous variants.

The CDR3 contains 17 residues. CDR1 SGHTA and CDR2 FQGTGA come from the germline V gene. Trimming removed 5 bases from V and 0 bases from J, with 18 bases in between. A few counts support this clonotype. Antigen specificity is unknown. Libraries for TCR beta were made by quantitative 5'-RACE with molecular barcodes. MiXCR, applied by TCRdb to the 5' RACE reads, yields one record per CDR3 protein. This sample has under 950,000 distinct CDR3 sequences, with around 20% found just once. The specimen was blood, either unsorted or a sorted T cell fraction (not recorded which). The V and J genes are TRBV7-3 and TRBJ2-3, with D tentatively TRBD1 or TRBD2 (6 bases each). This receptor was taken from a male donor with ankylosing spondylitis. The CDR3 nucleotides read TGTGCCAGCAGCCTATACGGGGGCAGTTCTAGCACAGATACGCAGTATTTT. Protein product: CASSLYGGSSSTDTQYF.